This T cell receptor (beta chain) was documented in a study of blood T cells in healthy people across ages. Study-level background: About one barcoded beta molecule per two T cells was captured by template switching.

Next came a second PCR, run for 7 to 11 cycles, which used a sample-barcoded 5' primer along with a J-beta primer mix. A single record per CDR3 protein comes from TCRdb applying MiXCR to the 5' RACE reads. The sample includes hundreds of thousands of distinct CDR3 sequences, 52% of them seen just once. The V gene's germline CDR1 is KGHDR and CDR2 SFDVKD. CDR3 length: 16 residues. The sample comprised blood. This chain joins TRBV24-1 and TRBJ2-1, with 11 bases lining up with TRBD2. The J call is in doubt because the DNA end fits TRBJ2-7 better. The receptor's source is a woman aged 80 or over in good health. The CDR3 region is CATSDDSGGAYNEQYF. The CDR3 DNA is TGTGCCACCAGTGATGATAGCGGGGGGGCCTACAATGAGCAGTACTTC.